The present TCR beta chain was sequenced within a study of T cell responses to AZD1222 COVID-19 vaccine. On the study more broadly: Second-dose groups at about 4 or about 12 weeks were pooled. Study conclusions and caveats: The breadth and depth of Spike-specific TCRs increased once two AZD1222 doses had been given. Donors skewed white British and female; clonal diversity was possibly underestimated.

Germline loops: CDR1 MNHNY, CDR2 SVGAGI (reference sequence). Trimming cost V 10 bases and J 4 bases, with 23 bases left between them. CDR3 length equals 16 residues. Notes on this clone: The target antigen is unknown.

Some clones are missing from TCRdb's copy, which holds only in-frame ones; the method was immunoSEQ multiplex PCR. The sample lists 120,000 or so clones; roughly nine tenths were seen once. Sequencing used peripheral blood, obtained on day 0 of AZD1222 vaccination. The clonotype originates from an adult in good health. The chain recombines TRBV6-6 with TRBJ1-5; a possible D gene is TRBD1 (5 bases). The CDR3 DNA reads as TGTGCCACCCGAAAACAGACAGACGAGCCGAATCAGCCCCAGCATTTT. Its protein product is CATRKQTDEPNQPQHF.